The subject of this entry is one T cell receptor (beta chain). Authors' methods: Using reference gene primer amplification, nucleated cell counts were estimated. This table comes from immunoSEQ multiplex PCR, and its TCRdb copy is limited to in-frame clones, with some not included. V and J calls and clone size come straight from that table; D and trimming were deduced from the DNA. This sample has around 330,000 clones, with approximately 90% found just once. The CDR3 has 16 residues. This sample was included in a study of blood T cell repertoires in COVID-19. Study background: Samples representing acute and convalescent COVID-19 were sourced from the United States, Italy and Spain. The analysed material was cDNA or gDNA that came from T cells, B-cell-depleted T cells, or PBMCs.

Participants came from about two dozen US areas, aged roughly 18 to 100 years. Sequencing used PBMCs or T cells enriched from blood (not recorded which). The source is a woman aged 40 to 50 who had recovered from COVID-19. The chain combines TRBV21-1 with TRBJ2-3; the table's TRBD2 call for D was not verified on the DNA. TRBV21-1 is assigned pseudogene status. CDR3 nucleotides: TGTGCCAGCAGCAAACCCAAAAGGCGGATCACAGATACGCAGTATTTT. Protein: CASSKPKRRITDTQYF.